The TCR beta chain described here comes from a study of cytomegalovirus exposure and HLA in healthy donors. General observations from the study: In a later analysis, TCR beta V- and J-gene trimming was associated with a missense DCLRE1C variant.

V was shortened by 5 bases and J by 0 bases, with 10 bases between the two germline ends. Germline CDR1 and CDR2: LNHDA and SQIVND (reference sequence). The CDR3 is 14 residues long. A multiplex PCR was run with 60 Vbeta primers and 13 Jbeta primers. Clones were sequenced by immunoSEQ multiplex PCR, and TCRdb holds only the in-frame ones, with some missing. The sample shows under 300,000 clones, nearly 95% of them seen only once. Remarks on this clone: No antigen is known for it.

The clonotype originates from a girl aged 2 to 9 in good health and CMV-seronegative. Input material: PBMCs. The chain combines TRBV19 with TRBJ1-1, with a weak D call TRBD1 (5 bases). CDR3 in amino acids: CASSLGGMNTEAFF. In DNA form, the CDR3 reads TGTGCCAGTAGTTTGGGGGGTATGAACACTGAAGCTTTCTTT.